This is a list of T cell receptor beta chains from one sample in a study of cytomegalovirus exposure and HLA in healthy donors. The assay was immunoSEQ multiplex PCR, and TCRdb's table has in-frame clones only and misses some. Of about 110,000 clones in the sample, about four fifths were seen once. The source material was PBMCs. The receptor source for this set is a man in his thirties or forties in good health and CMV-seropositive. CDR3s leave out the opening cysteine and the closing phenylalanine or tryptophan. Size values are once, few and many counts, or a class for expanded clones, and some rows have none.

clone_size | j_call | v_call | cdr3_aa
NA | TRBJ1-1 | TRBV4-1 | ASSQPGGRGAF
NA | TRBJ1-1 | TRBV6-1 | ASSAVRGEGTEAF
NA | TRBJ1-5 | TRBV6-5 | ASSPEDSQPQH
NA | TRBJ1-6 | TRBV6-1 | ASSEVRPGGASYNSPLH
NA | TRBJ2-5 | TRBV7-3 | ASSLTRTGRGAPHREETQY
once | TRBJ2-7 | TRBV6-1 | ASSDDRGSEEQY
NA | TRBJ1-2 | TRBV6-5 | ASSGRQGRGYT
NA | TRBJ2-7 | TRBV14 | ASSPPHKAQDSYEQY
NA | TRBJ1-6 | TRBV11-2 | ASSLTDSFNSPLH
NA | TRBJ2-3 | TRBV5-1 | ASSSGTSGGATDTQY
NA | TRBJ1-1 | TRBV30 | AWSVPGLGRGNTEAF
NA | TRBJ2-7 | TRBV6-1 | ASSGGTAGDYEQY
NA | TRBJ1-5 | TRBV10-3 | AISRRELVSSNQPQH
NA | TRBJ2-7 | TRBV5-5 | ASSLLQGWTYEQY
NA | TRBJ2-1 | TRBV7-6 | ASSLYLAAGTVSYNEQF
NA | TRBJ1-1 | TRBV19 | ASSAQVNTEAF